This T cell receptor (beta chain) was identified during a study of shared clonotypes between healthy human individuals. General study findings and limits: As a rule, naive subsets had a larger estimated richness than memory subsets.

Only in-frame clones appear in the TCRdb table, and some are missing; sequencing was by immunoSEQ multiplex PCR. Of under 700,000 clones listed, approximately 96% are singletons. Naive CD8 isolation took CD45RO-negative cells positively selected for CCR7 and excluded terminally differentiated effector memory CD45RA+ cells. The CDR3 is 15 amino acids. The germline V gene has CDR1 MNHNY and CDR2 SVGAGI (reference sequence). Trimming removed 6 bases from V and 5 bases from J; junction bases left unmatched: 7. For this clone: Its target is not known.

Sequencing was carried out using naive CD8+ T cells sorted from blood. This sequence was found in a woman aged 25 to 39 in good health. The V gene is TRBV6-6, the J gene TRBJ1-3; 10 bases are shared with TRBD1. Written as DNA, the CDR3 is TGTGCCAGCAGCCGGGGACAGGGGTGGAGAAACACCATATATTTT. This encodes CASSRGQGWRNTIYF.